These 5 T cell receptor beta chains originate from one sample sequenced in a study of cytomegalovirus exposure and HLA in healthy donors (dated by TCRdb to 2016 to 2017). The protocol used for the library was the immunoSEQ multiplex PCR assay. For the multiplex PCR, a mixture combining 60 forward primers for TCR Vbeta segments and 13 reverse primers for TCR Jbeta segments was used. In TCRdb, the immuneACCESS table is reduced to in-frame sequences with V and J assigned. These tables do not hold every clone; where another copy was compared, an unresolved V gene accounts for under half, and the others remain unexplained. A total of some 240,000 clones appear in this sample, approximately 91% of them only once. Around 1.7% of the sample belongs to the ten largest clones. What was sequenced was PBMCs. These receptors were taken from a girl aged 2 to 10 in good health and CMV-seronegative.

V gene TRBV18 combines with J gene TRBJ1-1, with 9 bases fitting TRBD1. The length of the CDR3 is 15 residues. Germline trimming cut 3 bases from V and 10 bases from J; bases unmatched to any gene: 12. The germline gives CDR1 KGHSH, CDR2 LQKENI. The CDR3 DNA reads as TGTGCCAGCTCACCCGCACAGGGGGCCCCAGTTAGAGCTTTCTTT. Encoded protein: CASSPAQGAPVRAFF.

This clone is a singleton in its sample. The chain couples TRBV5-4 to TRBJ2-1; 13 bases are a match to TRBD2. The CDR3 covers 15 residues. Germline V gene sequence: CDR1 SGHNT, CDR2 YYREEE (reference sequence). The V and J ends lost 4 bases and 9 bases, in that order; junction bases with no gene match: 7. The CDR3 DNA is TGTGCCAGCAGCGCGCGACTAGCGGGAGGTTTTGAGCAGTTCTTC. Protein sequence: CASSARLAGGFEQFF. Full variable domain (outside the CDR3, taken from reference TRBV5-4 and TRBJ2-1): ETGVTQSPTHLIKTRGQQVTLRCSSQSGHNTVSWYQQALGQGPQFIFQYYREEENGRGNFPPRFSGLQFPNYSSELNVNALELDDSALYLCASSARLAGGFEQFFGPGTRLTVL.

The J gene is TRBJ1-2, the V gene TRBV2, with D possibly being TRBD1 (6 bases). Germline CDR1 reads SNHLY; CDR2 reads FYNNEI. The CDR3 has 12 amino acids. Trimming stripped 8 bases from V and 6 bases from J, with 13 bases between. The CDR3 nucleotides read TGTGCCAGCGCCCCCGGGACAAATGGCTACACCTTC. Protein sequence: CASAPGTNGYTF.

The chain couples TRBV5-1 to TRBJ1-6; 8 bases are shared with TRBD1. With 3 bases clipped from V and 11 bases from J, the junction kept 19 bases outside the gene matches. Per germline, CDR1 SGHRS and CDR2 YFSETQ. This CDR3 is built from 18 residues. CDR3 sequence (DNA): TGCGCCAGCAGCTGGGGACAGGCTGAGGGATTCACCCCTCCACCCCTCCACTTT. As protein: CASSWGQAEGFTPPPLHF.

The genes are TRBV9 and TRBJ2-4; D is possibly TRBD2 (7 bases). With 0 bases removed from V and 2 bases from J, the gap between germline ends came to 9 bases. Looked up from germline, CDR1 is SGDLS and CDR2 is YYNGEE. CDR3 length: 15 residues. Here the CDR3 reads CASSVEGGPKNIQYF. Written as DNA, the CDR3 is TGTGCCAGCAGCGTAGAGGGGGGGCCCAAAAACATTCAGTACTTC.